This T cell receptor beta chain originates from a study of response to subunit inactivated influenza vaccine. A single record per CDR3 protein comes from TCRdb applying MiXCR to the RT-PCR reads. Of fewer than 750,000 distinct CDR3 sequences listed, 14% are singletons. This clonotype has a handful of counts. Between the trimmed V and J ends, which lost 2 bases and 8 bases, there was a span of 17 bases. Germline V gene data show CDR1 as SGHKS and CDR2 as YYEKEE (reference sequence). CDR3 size: 14 residues. This specimen consisted of PBMCs from blood, obtained 12 days after vaccination. The TCR originated in a man in his forties or fifties who received an inactivated influenza vaccine. The rearrangement joins TRBV5-5 to TRBJ2-7; the D gene could be TRBD1 or TRBD2 (5 bases each). In DNA form, the CDR3 reads TGTGCCAGCAGCTTAGTGACGGGGACCGTGCAGCAGTACTTC. It translates to CASSLVTGTVQQYF.